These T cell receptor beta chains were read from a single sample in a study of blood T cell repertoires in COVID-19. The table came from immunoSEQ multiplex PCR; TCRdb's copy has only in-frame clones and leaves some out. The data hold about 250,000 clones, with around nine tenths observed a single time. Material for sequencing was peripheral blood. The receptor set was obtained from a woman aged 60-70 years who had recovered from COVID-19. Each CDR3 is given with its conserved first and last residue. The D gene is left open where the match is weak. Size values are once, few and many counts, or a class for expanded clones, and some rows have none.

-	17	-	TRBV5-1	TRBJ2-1	CASSLYLDRRTYNEQFF	TGCGCCAGCAGCTTATACCTTGACAGGAGAACCTACAATGAGCAGTTCTTC
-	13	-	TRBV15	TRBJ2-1	CATSRNKYNEQFF	TGTGCCACCAGCAGAAACAAATACAATGAGCAGTTCTTC
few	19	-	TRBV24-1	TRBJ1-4	CATLFAQRTERTTNEKLFF	TGTGCCACCTTGTTCGCACAGCGGACAGAAAGGACAACTAATGAAAAACTGTTTTTT
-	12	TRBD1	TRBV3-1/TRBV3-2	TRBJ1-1	CASSQAGGEAFF	TGTGCCAGCAGCCAAGCAGGGGGTGAAGCTTTCTTT
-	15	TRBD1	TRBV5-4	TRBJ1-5	CASSPGTGGNQPQHF	TGTGCCAGCAGCCCAGGGACAGGGGGCAATCAGCCCCAGCATTTT
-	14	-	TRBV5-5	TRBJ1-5	CASSSWGGNQPQHF	TGTGCCAGCAGCTCCTGGGGAGGGAATCAGCCCCAGCATTTT
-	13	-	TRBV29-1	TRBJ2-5	CSVEVLAQETQYF	TGCAGCGTTGAGGTGTTAGCCCAAGAGACCCAGTACTTC
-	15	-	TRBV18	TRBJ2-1	CASSPLESSYNEQFF	TGTGCCAGCTCACCACTCGAGAGCTCCTACAATGAGCAGTTCTTC
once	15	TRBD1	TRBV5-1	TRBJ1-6	CASSSGQAVDSPLHF	TGCGCCAGCAGCTCGGGACAGGCAGTTGATTCACCCCTCCACTTT
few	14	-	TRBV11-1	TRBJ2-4	CASTKTGLMDIQYF	TGTGCCAGCACCAAGACAGGTTTGATGGACATTCAGTACTTC
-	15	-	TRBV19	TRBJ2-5	CASSMGGHGGETQYF	TGTGCCAGTAGTATGGGAGGCCATGGGGGGGAGACCCAGTACTTC
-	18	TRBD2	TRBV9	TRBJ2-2	CASSLRDLSGGAPGELFF	TGTGCCAGCAGCCTCCGGGACTTGAGCGGGGGGGCTCCCGGGGAGCTGTTTTTT
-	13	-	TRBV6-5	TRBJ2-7	CASSTLLGYEQYF	TGTGCCAGCAGTACCCTACTAGGCTACGAGCAGTACTTC
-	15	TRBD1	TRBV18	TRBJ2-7	CASSPTGTGANEQYF	TGTGCCAGCTCACCAACCGGGACAGGGGCTAACGAGCAGTACTTC
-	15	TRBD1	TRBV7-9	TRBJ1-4	CASSLHRGHGEKLFF	TGTGCCAGCAGCCTACACAGGGGCCATGGTGAAAAACTGTTTTTT
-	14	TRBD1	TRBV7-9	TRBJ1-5	CASSPGQGGQPQHF	TGTGCCAGCAGCCCGGGACAGGGGGGTCAGCCCCAGCATTTT
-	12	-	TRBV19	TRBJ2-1	CASSWSGNEQFF	TGTGCCAGTAGTTGGAGTGGGAATGAGCAGTTCTTC
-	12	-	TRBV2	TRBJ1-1	CASTGGGTEAFF	TGTGCCAGCACGGGGGGGGGCACTGAAGCTTTCTTT
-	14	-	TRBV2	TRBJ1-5	CASSTRGSNQPQHF	TGTGCCAGCTCCACCCGGGGGAGCAATCAGCCCCAGCATTTT
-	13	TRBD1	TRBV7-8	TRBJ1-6	CASNGQGASPLHF	TGTGCCAGCAACGGACAGGGGGCTTCACCCCTCCACTTT
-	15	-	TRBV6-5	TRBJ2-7	CASSFRLRGPYEQYF	TGTGCCAGCAGCTTCCGGCTTAGAGGTCCCTACGAGCAGTACTTC
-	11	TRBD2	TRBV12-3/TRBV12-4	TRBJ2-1	CASSGGLAQFF	TGTGCCAGCAGTGGAGGACTAGCCCAGTTCTTC
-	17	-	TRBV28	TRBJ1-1	CASSYLEAGKGRTEAFF	TGTGCCAGCAGTTACCTCGAGGCCGGCAAGGGGCGGACTGAAGCTTTCTTT
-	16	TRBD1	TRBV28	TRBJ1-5	CASSLTLGQAQFFRHF	TGTGCCAGCAGTTTAACCCTCGGACAGGCCCAATTTTTTCGGCATTTT
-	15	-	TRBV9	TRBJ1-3	CASSVVPGPGNTIYF	TGTGCCAGCAGCGTAGTTCCAGGGCCTGGAAACACCATATATTTT
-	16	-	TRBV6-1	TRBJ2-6	CASSEMAQAGANVLTF	TGTGCCAGCAGTGAAATGGCGCAGGCTGGGGCCAACGTCCTGACTTTC
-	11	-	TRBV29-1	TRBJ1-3	CSVLERNTIYF	TGCAGCGTTTTGGAGAGGAACACCATATATTTT
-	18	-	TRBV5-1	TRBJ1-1	CASSLDSQWERGNTEAFF	TGCGCCAGCAGCTTGGATTCCCAGTGGGAGAGAGGGAACACTGAAGCTTTCTTT
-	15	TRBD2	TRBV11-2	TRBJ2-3	CASSARGGYTDTQYF	TGTGCCAGCAGCGCGCGGGGGGGGTACACAGATACGCAGTATTTT
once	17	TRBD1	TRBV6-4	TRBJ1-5	CASSDPGQVTSNQPQHF	TGTGCCAGCAGTGACCCGGGACAGGTAACTAGCAATCAGCCCCAGCATTTT
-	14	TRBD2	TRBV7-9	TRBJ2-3	CASSVTSDTDTQYF	TGTGCCAGCAGCGTCACTAGCGATACAGATACGCAGTATTTT
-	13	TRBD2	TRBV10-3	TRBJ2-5	CATTSGGWETQYF	TGTGCCACCACTAGCGGGGGGTGGGAGACCCAGTACTTC
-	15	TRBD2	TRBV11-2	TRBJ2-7	CASSRPLAGSYEQYF	TGTGCCAGCAGCCGCCCACTAGCGGGATCCTACGAGCAGTACTTC
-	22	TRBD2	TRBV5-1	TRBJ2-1	CASSLRTSKKRFGVGVYNEQFF	TGCGCCAGCAGCTTAAGGACTAGCAAAAAGAGGTTTGGGGTTGGGGTTTATAATGAGCAGTTCTTC
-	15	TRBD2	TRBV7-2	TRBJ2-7	CASSFYGGGKGEQYF	TGTGCCAGCAGCTTCTACGGGGGGGGCAAGGGCGAGCAGTACTTC
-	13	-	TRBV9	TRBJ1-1	CASSQGMDTEAFF	TGTGCCAGCAGCCAGGGGATGGACACTGAAGCTTTCTTT
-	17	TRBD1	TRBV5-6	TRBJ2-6	CASSWPTGAGGANVLTF	TGTGCCAGCAGCTGGCCGACAGGGGCCGGTGGGGCCAACGTCCTGACTTTC
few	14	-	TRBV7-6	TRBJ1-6	CASSAPGGRSPLHF	TGTGCCAGCAGCGCCCCGGGGGGTCGGTCACCCCTCCACTTT
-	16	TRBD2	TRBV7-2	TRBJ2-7	CASSVAGAGVGYEQYF	TGTGCCAGCAGCGTAGCAGGAGCGGGGGTTGGTTACGAGCAGTACTTC
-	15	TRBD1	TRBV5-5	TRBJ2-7	CASSSRTGGYHEQYF	TGTGCCAGCAGCTCAAGGACAGGGGGCTACCACGAGCAGTACTTC
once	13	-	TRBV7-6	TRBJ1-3	CASSSRTVDTIYF	TGTGCCAGCAGCTCACGGACAGTCGACACCATATATTTT
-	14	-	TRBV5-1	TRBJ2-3	CASRVTEITDTQYF	TGCGCCAGCAGGGTAACAGAAATCACAGATACGCAGTATTTT